This T cell receptor (beta chain) was observed in a study of blood T cell repertoires in COVID-19. The data were produced by immunoSEQ multiplex PCR, yet TCRdb's version contains in-frame clones alone and is incomplete. This sample has approximately 150,000 clones, with approximately 87% found just once. This clone showed up just once. The sequence was collected from a man aged 45 to 65 who had recovered from COVID-19. The sequenced sample consisted of peripheral blood.

CDR3 sequence (DNA): TGTGCCAGTACCCTTAGCGGAAGCACAGATACGCAGTATTTT. It specifies CASTLSGSTDTQYF. The V and J genes are TRBV19 and TRBJ2-3, with TRBD2 as a possible D gene (6 bases). Germline CDR1 reads LNHDA; CDR2 reads SQIVND (reference sequence). V was pared by 7 bases and J by 0 bases, with 11 bases between. This CDR3 spans 14 amino acids.